One sample yielded the 11 T cell receptor beta chains listed below, sequenced in a study of cytomegalovirus exposure and HLA in healthy donors. With 60 Vbeta and 13 Jbeta primers, the PCR was carried out. Only in-frame clones appear in the TCRdb table, and some are missing; sequencing was by immunoSEQ multiplex PCR. The sample has fewer than 200,000 clones; just under 80% are singletons. Sequencing input: PBMCs. Source of these receptors: a woman aged 45 to 65 in good health and CMV-seronegative.

The chain is built from TRBV19 and TRBJ2-7; 10 bases are a match to TRBD2. The V segment lost 5 bases and the J segment 1 base; nucleotides outside the gene matches: 5. Germline V gives CDR1 LNHDA, CDR2 SQIVND (reference sequence). This CDR3 is 15 amino acids long. The CDR3: CASSGVAGGSYEQYF. The CDR3, as DNA: TGTGCCAGTAGTGGGGTAGCGGGAGGTTCCTACGAGCAGTACTTC.

This chain connects TRBV4-1 to TRBJ2-3; 10 bases align to TRBD2. The ends lost 5 bases at V and 6 bases at J; junction bases unmatched: 11. The CDR3 consists of 16 residues. The germline V gene encodes CDR1 MGHRA and CDR2 YSYEKL. The CDR3 nucleotides read TGCGCCAGCAGCGGGGCACAGCGGGAGGGGGGGGATACGCAGTATTTT. Translation: CASSGAQREGGDTQYF.

V is TRBV20-1 and J is TRBJ1-2; D remains ambiguous. Germline CDR1 DFQATT, CDR2 SNEGSKA (reference sequence). Trimming stripped 3 bases from V and 8 bases from J, with 10 bases between. The CDR3 loop spans 11 amino acids. The CDR3 bases are TGCAGTGCTAGCCCCTTTCGGGGCTACACCTTC. As protein: CSASPFRGYTF.

The chain links TRBV6-5 to TRBJ2-1, with 7 bases aligning to TRBD1. The length of the CDR3 is 15 residues. Per the germline V gene, CDR1 is MNHEY and CDR2 is SVGAGI. With 6 bases clipped from V and 4 bases from J, the junction kept 9 bases outside the gene matches. The CDR3 bases are TGTGCCAGCAGGCACGACAGGGTCTTTTACAATGAGCAGTTCTTC. Encoded protein: CASRHDRVFYNEQFF.

The chain recombines TRBV6-1 with TRBJ2-4, with 8 bases aligning to TRBD2. V was clipped by 2 bases and J by 4 bases; unmatched bases: 10. The CDR3 covers 17 residues. Per germline, CDR1 MNHNS and CDR2 SASEGT. As DNA, the CDR3 is TGTGCCAGCAGTGAAAGGGACTCGGGAGGGCCGAAAAACATTCAGTACTTC. This translates into CASSERDSGGPKNIQYF.

The chain employs TRBV7-9 and TRBJ1-2; the D is unclear. Germline assignment: CDR1 SEHNR and CDR2 FQNEAQ (reference sequence). The V gene lost 6 bases and the J gene lost 8 bases, with 10 bases spanning the gap. The CDR3 length is 11 residues. In DNA, the CDR3 is TGTGCCAGCAGTCCCTATTTGGGCTACACCTTC. Residues: CASSPYLGYTF.

The chain links TRBV7-6 to TRBJ2-1, with D unresolved. The V end lost 2 bases, the J end lost 2 bases, and 7 bases lay between the germline ends. Germline V gene data show CDR1 as SGHVS and CDR2 as FNYEAQ. There are 14 residues in the CDR3. The CDR3 DNA reads TGTGCCAGCAGCTTAACTGGAGCCTACAATGAGCAGTTCTTC. Protein: CASSLTGAYNEQFF.

J is TRBJ1-1 and V is TRBV28; D remains ambiguous. Per germline, CDR1 MDHEN and CDR2 SYDVKM. V gave up 11 bases and J gave up 0 bases, with 13 bases separating them. The CDR3 spans 13 residues. The CDR3 region is CAGQDNMNTEAFF. CDR3 DNA sequence: TGTGCCGGCCAGGATAATATGAACACTGAAGCTTTCTTT.

The rearrangement links TRBV29-1 to TRBJ1-2; the match to TRBD1 covers 8 bases. Trimming cost V 6 bases and J 3 bases; bases outside gene matches: 12. The V gene's germline CDR1 is SQVTM and CDR2 ANQGSEA. The CDR3 loop spans 15 amino acids. CDR3 DNA: TGCAGCGTGATTGACCCAGGGGGCGCCGACTATGGCTACACCTTC. Translation: CSVIDPGGADYGYTF.

This CDR3 reads CASSLGTGTIHNQPQHF. Here the CDR3 DNA reads TGTGCCAGCAGCTTAGGGACAGGGACCATCCACAATCAGCCCCAGCATTTT. V is TRBV7-2 and J is TRBJ1-5; 8 bases are shared with TRBD1. The CDR3 has 17 amino acids. Germline CDR1 reads SGHTA; CDR2 reads FQGNSA. V lost 1 base, J lost 3 bases, and 8 bases stayed unmatched.

V usage is TRBV6-5 and J usage is TRBJ2-1; 10 nucleotides agree with TRBD2. Germline CDR1 reads MNHEY; CDR2 reads SVGAGI. CDR3 length: 15 residues. The J segment lost 6 bases and the V segment lost 5 bases, leaving 7 bases of the junction unmatched. As DNA, the CDR3 is TGTGCCAGCAGTCCCGGGACTAGCGACACCAATGAGCAGTTCTTC. This encodes CASSPGTSDTNEQFF.